The clone carrying this T cell receptor beta chain was detected only a few times. Its antigen remains unknown. The source of the sample is a study of T-cell reconstitution after alpha-beta-depleted transplantation in children. Study outcomes and limitations: Once a year had passed after transplant, T-cell counts and diversity came mostly from newly produced T cells. Expanded clones from the graft, numbering several hundred, reportedly supplied alpha-beta T cells about two months after transplant. Elevated TCRbeta diversity at day 60 was traced, in some patients, to surviving recipient T cells and thymic progenitors.

Unique molecular identifiers featured in how the TCRbeta library was prepared. TCRdb itself ran the PCR reads through MiXCR, one entry per CDR3 protein. The table shows 450,000 to 550,000 distinct CDR3 sequences, with about an eighth occurring only once. The CDR3 totals 16 residues. Trimming took off 6 bases at V and 1 base at J, with 15 bases between the two ends. CDR1 and CDR2 from the germline V gene are KGHSH and LQKENI. The clonotype was recovered from a female patient aged 2-15 years who had a stem cell transplant for aplastic anemia, so the T cells may come from the graft donor. The material sequenced was PBMCs, mostly from graft donor cells, taken 180 days after TCRalphabeta/CD19-depleted stem cell transplant. The chain carries TRBV18 and TRBJ2-2; no clear D gene. The CDR3 coding sequence is TGTGCCAGCTCCCCGGGCAAGCAATTGAACACCGGGGAGCTGTTTTTT. This translates into CASSPGKQLNTGELFF.